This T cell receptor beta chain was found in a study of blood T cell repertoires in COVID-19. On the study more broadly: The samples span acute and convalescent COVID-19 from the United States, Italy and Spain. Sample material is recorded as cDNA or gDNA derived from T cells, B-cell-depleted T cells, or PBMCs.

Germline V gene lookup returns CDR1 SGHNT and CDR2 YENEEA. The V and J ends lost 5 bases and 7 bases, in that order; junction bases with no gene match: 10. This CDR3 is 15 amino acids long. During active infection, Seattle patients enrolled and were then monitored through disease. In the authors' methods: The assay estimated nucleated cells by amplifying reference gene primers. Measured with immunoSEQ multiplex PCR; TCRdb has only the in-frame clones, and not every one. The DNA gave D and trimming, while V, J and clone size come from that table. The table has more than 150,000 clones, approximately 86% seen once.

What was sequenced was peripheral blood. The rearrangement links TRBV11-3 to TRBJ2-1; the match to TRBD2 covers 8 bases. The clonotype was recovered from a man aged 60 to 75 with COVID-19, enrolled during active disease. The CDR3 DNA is TGTGCCAGCAGCCCTCCCGACGGGACTAGGAATGAGCAGTTCTTC. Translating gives CASSPPDGTRNEQFF. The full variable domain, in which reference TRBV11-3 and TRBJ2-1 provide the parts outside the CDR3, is EAGVVQSPRYKIIEKKQPVAFWCNPISGHNTLYWYLQNLGQGPELLIRYENEEAVDDSQLPKDRFSAERLKGVDSTLKIQPAELGDSAVYLCASSPPDGTRNEQFFGPGTRLTVL.